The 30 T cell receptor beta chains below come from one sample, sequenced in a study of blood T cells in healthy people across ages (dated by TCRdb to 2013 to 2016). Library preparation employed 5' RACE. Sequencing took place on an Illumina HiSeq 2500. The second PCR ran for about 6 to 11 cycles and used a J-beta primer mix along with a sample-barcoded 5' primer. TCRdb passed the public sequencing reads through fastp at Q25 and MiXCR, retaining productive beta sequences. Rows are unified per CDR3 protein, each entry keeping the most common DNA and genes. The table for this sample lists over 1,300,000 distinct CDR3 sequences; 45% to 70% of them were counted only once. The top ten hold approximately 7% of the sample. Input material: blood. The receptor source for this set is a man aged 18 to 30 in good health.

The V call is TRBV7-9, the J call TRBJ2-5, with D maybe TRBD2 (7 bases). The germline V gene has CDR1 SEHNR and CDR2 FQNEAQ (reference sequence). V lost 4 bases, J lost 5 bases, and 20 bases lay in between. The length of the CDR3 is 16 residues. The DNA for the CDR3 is TGTGCCAGCAGCTCGGGGGGCCTACAGTGGATTGAGACCCAGTACTTC. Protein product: CASSSGGLQWIETQYF.

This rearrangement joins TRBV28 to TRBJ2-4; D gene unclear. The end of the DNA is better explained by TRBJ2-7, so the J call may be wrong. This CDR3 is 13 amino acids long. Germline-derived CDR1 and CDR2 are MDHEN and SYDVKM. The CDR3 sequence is CASSVTPAYEQYF. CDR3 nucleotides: TGTGCCAGCAGTGTGACACCAGCTTACGAGCAGTACTTC.

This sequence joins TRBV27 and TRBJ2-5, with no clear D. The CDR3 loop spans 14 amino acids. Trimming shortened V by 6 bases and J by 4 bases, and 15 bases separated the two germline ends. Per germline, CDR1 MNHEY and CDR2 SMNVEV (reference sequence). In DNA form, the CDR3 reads TGTGCCAGCAGATCAATCTCTCCGGGAGAGACCCAGTACTTC. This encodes CASRSISPGETQYF.

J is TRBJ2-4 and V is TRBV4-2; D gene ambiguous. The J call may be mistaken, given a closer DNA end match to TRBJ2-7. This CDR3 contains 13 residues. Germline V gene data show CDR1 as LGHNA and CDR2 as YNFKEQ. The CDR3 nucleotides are TGTGCCAGCAGCCAAGTTTCCGTCTACGAGCAGTACTTC. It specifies CASSQVSVYEQYF.

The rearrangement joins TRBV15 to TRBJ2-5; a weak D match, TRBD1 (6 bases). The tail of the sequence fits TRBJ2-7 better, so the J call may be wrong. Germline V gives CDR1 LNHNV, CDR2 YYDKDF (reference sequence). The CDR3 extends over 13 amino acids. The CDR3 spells CATSRDGTHEQYF. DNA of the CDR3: TGTGCCACCAGCAGAGATGGGACACACGAGCAGTACTTC.

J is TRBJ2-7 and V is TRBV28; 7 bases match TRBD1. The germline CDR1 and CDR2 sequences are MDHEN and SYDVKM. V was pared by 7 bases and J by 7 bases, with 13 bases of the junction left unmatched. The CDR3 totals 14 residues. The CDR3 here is CASTPTGLQLEQYF. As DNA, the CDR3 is TGTGCCAGCACCCCGACAGGGTTACAGCTGGAGCAGTACTTC.

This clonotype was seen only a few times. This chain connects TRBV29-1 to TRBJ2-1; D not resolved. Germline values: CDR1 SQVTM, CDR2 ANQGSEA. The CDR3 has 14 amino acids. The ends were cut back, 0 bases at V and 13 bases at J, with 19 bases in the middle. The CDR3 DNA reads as TGCAGCGTTGAAGATAGATCGGGCCCAAGAGAACAGTTCTTC. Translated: CSVEDRSGPREQFF.

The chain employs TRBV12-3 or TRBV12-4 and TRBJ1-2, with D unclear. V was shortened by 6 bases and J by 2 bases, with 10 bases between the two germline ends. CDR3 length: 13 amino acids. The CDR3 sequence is CASRRLGNYGYTF. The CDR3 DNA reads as TGTGCCAGCAGAAGACTGGGGAACTATGGCTACACCTTC.

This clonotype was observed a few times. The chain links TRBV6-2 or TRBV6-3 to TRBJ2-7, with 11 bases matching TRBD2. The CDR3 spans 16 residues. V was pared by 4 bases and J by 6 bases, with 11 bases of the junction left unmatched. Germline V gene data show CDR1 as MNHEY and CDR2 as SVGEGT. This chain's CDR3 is CASSSLTSGATLEQYF. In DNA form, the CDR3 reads TGTGCCAGCAGTTCCCTGACTAGCGGGGCTACCCTCGAGCAGTACTTC.

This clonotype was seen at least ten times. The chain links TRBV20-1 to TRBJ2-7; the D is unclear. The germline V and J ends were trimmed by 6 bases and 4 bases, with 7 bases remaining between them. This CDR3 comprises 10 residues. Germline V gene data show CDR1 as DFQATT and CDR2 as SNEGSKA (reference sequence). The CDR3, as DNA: TGCAGTGCAGAACGGTACGAGCAGTACTTC. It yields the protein CSAERYEQYF.

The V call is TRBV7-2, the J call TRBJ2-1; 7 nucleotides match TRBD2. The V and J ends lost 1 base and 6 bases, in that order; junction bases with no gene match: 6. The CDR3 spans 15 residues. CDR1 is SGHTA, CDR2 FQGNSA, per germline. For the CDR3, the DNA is TGTGCCAGCAGCTTAGAGGGAGGGCAGTTCAATGAGCAGTTCTTC. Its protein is CASSLEGGQFNEQFF.

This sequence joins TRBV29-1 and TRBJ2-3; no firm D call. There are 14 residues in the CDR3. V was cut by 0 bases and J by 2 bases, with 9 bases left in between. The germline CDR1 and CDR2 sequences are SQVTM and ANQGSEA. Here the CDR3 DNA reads TGCAGCGTTGAAGATACTGGCAACACAGATACGCAGTATTTT. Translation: CSVEDTGNTDTQYF.

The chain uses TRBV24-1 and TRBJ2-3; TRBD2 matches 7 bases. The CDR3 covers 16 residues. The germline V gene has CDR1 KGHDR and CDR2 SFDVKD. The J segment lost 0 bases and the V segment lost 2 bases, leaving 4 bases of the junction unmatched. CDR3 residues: CATSDSLAESTDTQYF. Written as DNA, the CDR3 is TGTGCCACCAGTGATTCCCTAGCGGAGAGCACAGATACGCAGTATTTT.

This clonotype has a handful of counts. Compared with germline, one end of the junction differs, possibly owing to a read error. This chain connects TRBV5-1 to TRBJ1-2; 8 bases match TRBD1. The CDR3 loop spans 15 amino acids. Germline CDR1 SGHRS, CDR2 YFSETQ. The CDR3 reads CASSLGTGTNYGYTF. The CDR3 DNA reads TGTGCCAGCAGTTTAGGGACAGGCACTAACTATGGCTACACCTTC. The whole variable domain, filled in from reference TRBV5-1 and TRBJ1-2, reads KAGVTQTPRYLIKTRGQQVTLSCSPISGHRSVSWYQQTPGQGLQFLFEYFSETQRNKGNFPGRFSGRQFSNSRSEMNVSTLELGDSALYLCASSLGTGTNYGYTFGSGTRLTVV.

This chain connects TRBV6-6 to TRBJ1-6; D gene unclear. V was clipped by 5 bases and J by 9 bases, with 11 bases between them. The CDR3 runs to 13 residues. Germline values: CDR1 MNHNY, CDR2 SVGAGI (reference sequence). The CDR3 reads CASSDNAGSPLHF. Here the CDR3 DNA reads TGTGCCAGCAGTGATAATGCGGGTTCACCCCTCCACTTT.

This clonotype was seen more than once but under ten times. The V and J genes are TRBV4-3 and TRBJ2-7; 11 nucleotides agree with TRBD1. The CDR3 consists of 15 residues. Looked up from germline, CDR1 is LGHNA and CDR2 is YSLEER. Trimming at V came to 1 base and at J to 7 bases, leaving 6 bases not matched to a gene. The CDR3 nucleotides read TGCGCCAGCAGCCAAGGGTTGGGACAGGGGGAAGAGCAGTACTTC. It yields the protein CASSQGLGQGEEQYF.

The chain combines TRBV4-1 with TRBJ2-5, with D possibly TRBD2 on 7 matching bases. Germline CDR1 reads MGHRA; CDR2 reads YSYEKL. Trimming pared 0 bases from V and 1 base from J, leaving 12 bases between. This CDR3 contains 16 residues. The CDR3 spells CASSQDLGGVQETQYF. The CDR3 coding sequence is TGCGCCAGCAGCCAAGATCTAGGGGGGGTCCAAGAGACCCAGTACTTC.

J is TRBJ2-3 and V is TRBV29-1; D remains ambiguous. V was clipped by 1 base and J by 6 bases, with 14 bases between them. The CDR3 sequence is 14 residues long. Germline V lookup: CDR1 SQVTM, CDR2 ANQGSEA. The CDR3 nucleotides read TGCAGCGTTGAAGTCTACACAATGGGGGATACGCAGTATTTT. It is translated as CSVEVYTMGDTQYF.

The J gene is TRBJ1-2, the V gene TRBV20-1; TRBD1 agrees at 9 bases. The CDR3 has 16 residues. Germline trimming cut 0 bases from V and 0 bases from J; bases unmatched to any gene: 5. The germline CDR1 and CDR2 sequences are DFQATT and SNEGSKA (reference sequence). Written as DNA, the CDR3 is TGCAGTGCTAGAGACAGACAGGGGGTTCCTAACTATGGCTACACCTTC. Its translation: CSARDRQGVPNYGYTF.

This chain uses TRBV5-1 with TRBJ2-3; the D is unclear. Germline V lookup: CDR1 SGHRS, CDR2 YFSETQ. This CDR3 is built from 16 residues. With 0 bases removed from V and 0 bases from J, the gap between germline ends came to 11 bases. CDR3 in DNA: TGCGCCAGCAGCTTGGGAGAGTTCGGTAGCACAGATACGCAGTATTTT. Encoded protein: CASSLGEFGSTDTQYF.

CDR3 nucleotides: TGTGCCAGCAGCTCTCCCACAGGGGGAGGGACCGGGGAGCTGTTTTTT. Its translation: CASSSPTGGGTGELFF. The chain combines TRBV7-6 with TRBJ2-2; a weak D match, TRBD1 (8 bases). Trimming took 4 bases from V and 5 from J, leaving 17 bases between them. The CDR3 sequence is 16 residues long. Germline CDR1 is SGHVS and CDR2 is FNYEAQ.

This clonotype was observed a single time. The CDR3 sequence is CASSPRDRAIYEQYF. The CDR3 coding sequence is TGTGCCAGCTCACCAAGGGACAGGGCCATCTACGAGCAGTACTTC. This chain joins TRBV18 and TRBJ2-7, with 9 nucleotides matching TRBD1. V shed 2 bases and J 3 bases; nucleotides not matched to a gene: 5. The germline gives CDR1 KGHSH, CDR2 LQKENI. CDR3 length: 15 amino acids.

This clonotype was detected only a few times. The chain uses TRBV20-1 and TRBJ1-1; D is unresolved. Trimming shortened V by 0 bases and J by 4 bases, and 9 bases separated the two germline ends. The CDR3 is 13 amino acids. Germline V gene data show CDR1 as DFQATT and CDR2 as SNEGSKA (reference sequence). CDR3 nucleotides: TGCAGTGCTAGAGATGCGAGGACCACTGAAGCTTTCTTT. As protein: CSARDARTTEAFF.

The CDR3 DNA reads TGTGCCAGCAGTTACTCCCAGGGAGCCCTCAAGTACCAAGAGACCCAGTACTTC. Amino acid sequence: CASSYSQGALKYQETQYF. The chain combines TRBV6-5 with TRBJ2-5, with D perhaps being TRBD1 or TRBD2 (5 bases each). The V end was cut by 0 bases, the J end by 0 bases, with 17 bases between. The CDR3 has 18 amino acids. Germline V CDR1 and CDR2: MNHEY, SVGAGI.

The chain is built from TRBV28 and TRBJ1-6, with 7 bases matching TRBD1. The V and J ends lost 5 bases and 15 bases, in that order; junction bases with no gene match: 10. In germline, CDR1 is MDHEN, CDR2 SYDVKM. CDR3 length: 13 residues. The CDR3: CASSLLGQPRLHF. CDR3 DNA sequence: TGTGCCAGCAGTCTTCTGGGACAGCCGCGCCTCCACTTT. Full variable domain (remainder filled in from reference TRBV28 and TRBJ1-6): DVKVTQSSRYLVKRTGEKVFLECVQDMDHENMFWYRQDPGLGLRLIYFSYDVKMKEKGDIPEGYSVSREKKERFSLILESASTNQTSMYLCASSLLGQPRLHFGNGTRLTVT.

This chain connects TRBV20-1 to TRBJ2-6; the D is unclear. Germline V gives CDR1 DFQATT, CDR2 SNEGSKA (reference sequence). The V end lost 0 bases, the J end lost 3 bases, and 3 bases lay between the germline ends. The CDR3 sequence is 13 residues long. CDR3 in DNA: TGCAGTGCTAGAGATCGTGGGGCCAACGTCCTGACTTTC. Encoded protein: CSARDRGANVLTF.

CDR3 coding DNA: TGTGCCAGCAGCGTAAGTTTAGGACAGGGTGACACTGAAGCTTTCTTT. Translation: CASSVSLGQGDTEAFF. The chain couples TRBV9 to TRBJ1-1; 8 bases are shared with TRBD1. This CDR3 is built from 16 residues. Trimming cost V 1 base and J 3 bases; bases outside gene matches: 8. Per the germline V gene, CDR1 is SGDLS and CDR2 is YYNGEE.

CDR3 nucleotide sequence: TGCAGCGTCCTCGGCATGGACCCGTCAGATACGCAGTATTTT. As protein: CSVLGMDPSDTQYF. The chain carries TRBV29-1 and TRBJ2-3; D is unclear. This CDR3 spans 14 amino acids. V lost 6 bases to trimming and J lost 4 bases, with 17 bases between them. CDR1 and CDR2 (germline): SQVTM, ANQGSEA.

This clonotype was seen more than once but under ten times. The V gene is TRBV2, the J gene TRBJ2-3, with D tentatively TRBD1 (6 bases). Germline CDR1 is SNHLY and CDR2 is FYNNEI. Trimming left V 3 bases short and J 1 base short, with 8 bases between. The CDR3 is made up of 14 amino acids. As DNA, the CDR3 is TGTGCCAGCAGTGAGGGGGCCGGCACAGATACGCAGTATTTT. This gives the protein CASSEGAGTDTQYF.

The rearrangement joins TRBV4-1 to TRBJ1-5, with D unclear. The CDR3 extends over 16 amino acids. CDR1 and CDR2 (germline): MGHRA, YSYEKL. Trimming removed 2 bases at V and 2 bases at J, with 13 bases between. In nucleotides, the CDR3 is TGCGCCAGCAGCCAACCAACAGCGAAACGCAATCAGCCCCAGCATTTT. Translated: CASSQPTAKRNQPQHF.